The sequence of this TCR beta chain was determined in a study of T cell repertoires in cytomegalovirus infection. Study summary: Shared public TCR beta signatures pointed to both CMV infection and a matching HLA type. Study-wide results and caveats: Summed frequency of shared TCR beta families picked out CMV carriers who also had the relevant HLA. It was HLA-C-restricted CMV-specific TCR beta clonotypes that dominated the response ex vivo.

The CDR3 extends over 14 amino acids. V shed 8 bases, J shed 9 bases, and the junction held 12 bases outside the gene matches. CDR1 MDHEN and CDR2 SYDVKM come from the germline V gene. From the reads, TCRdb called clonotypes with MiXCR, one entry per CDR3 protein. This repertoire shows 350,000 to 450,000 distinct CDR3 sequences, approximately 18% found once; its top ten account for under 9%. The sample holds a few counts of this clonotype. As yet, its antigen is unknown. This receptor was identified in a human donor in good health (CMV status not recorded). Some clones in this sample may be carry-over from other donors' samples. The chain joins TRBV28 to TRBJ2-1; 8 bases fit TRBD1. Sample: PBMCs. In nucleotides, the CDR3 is TGTGCCAGCGTCCACACTCGGACAGGGTTTGAGCAGTTCTTC. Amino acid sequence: CASVHTRTGFEQFF.